This T cell receptor (beta chain) comes out of a study of T cell responses to AZD1222 COVID-19 vaccine. Study findings and constraints: Regions 160-218 and 743-854 held dominance among vaccine-associated CD4 TCRs, which spanned spike. Nearly half of unique spike-specific TCRs reportedly avoided B.1.351 and B.1.1.7 mutated regions.

The CDR3 contains 14 residues. CDR1 MNHEY and CDR2 SVGAGI come from the germline V gene. V lost 2 bases and J lost 6, with 13 bases in between. There are a few counts of this clone. The antigen remains unidentified. Sequencing was performed with immunoSEQ multiplex PCR; in TCRdb, only in-frame clones are kept and a portion is missing. The sample has around 63,000 clones, over 75% seen once. The input for sequencing was peripheral blood, taken on day 0 of AZD1222 vaccination. The genes are TRBV6-5 and TRBJ1-1; TRBD1 is a possible D gene (5 bases). The receptor's source is an adult in good health. In nucleotides, the CDR3 is TGTGCCAGCAGTTACGCCCACGGGGGGGCTGAAGCTTTCTTT. Translating it yields CASSYAHGGAEAFF.